This T cell receptor beta chain derives from a study of T cell responses to AZD1222 COVID-19 vaccine. Study details: Second-dose intervals near 4 or 12 weeks were combined. General study findings and limits: Most donors were white British and more were female, and clonal diversity was possibly underestimated.

Germline-derived CDR1 and CDR2 are SGHNT and YYREEE (reference sequence). The CDR3 has 17 residues. J was trimmed by 5 bases and V by 4 bases; bases with no gene match: 14. Sequencing used immunoSEQ multiplex PCR; TCRdb keeps in-frame clones, though not all of them. The data hold approximately 100,000 clones, with about 82% observed a single time. To note about this clone: Antigen unknown.

This clonotype originated in an adult in good health. The sequenced sample was peripheral blood, obtained on day 0 of AZD1222 vaccination. V and J are TRBV5-4 and TRBJ2-2; 7 nucleotides line up with TRBD1. CDR3: CASSADRASFLTGELFF. The CDR3 region has the DNA TGTGCCAGCAGCGCAGACAGGGCCTCCTTCCTTACCGGGGAGCTGTTTTTT.